Below, 9 T cell receptor beta chains from the same sample are listed, as sequenced in a study of PD-1 blockade in classical Hodgkin lymphoma. TCRdb keeps only in-frame clones here, not all; method: immunoSEQ multiplex PCR. This table has approximately 80,000 clones, about nine tenths appearing once. Every patient relapsed after autologous stem cell transplantation, and brentuximab vedotin exposure varied. Sequenced here: peripheral blood mononuclear cells (PBMCs), sampled at baseline. All receptors come from a human donor with classical Hodgkin lymphoma.

The J gene is TRBJ2-5, the V gene TRBV6-1; no clear D gene. This CDR3 is built from 12 residues. With 10 bases removed from V and 1 base from J, the gap between germline ends came to 10 bases. Germline V CDR1 and CDR2: MNHNS, SASEGT. For the CDR3, the DNA is TGTGCCACCACTCGGACCCAAGAGACCCAGTACTTC. It is translated as CATTRTQETQYF.

The chain employs TRBV29-1 and TRBJ1-3; TRBD1 might be the D (6 bases). Trimming stripped 5 bases from V and 4 bases from J, with 18 bases between. The CDR3 has 15 residues. Germline loops: CDR1 SQVTM, CDR2 ANQGSEA. CDR3 amino acids: CSVSGGTRSGNTIYF. CDR3 nucleotide sequence: TGCAGCGTTTCGGGGGGGACACGATCCGGAAACACCATATATTTT.

The chain links TRBV6-5 to TRBJ2-7, with a possible D match to TRBD1 (6 bases). The V and J ends lost 2 bases and 2 bases respectively, with 16 bases between them. Per the germline V gene, CDR1 is MNHEY and CDR2 is SVGAGI. The CDR3 consists of 16 residues. CDR3 loop: CASSYPSRGQAYEQYF. CDR3 DNA: TGTGCCAGCAGTTACCCCAGCAGGGGACAAGCCTACGAGCAGTACTTC.

V is TRBV29-1 and J is TRBJ2-1, with 7 positions matching TRBD2. V shed 3 bases and J 6 bases; nucleotides not matched to a gene: 17. Germline CDR1 and CDR2: SQVTM and ANQGSEA. CDR3 size: 17 residues. The CDR3 nucleotides read TGCAGCGTTGACGGTTGGGGCGCGGGGGACCCACTCAATGAGCAGTTCTTC. Translation: CSVDGWGAGDPLNEQFF.

The chain combines TRBV27 with TRBJ1-2, with TRBD1 matching 9 bases. With 1 base clipped from V and 8 bases from J, the junction kept 20 bases outside the gene matches. CDR1 and CDR2 from the germline V gene are MNHEY and SMNVEV (reference sequence). This CDR3 is built from 19 residues. The chain's CDR3 is CASSLFVRTDRGQDFGYTF. In DNA, the CDR3 is TGTGCCAGCAGTTTATTTGTCAGGACGGACAGGGGCCAGGATTTCGGCTACACCTTC.

The V and J genes are TRBV18 and TRBJ2-3, with TRBD2 matching 11 bases. V trimming: 6 bases; J trimming: 6 bases; junction bases outside the gene matches: 8. The CDR3 covers 15 residues. Looked up from germline, CDR1 is KGHSH and CDR2 is LQKENI. The CDR3 protein is CASSATSGGSDTQYF. CDR3 coding DNA: TGTGCCAGCTCGGCCACTAGCGGGGGATCGGATACGCAGTATTTT.

The genes are TRBV29-1 and TRBJ2-7; D call uncertain. Germline CDR1 SQVTM, CDR2 ANQGSEA. V lost 4 bases and J lost 0, with 10 bases in between. CDR3 length: 13 residues. DNA for the CDR3: TGCAGCGTTGTTCCGCGCAGCTCCTACGAGCAGTACTTC. Encoded protein: CSVVPRSSYEQYF.

V gene TRBV28 combines with J gene TRBJ1-2; TRBD1 matches 7 bases. In germline, CDR1 is MDHEN, CDR2 SYDVKM. With V trimmed by 7 bases and J by 5 bases, 7 bases remained unmatched. The CDR3 is 13 amino acids. The CDR3 protein is CASMRDRVYGYTF. CDR3 DNA: TGTGCCAGCATGAGGGACAGAGTGTATGGCTACACCTTC.

The rearrangement uses TRBV19 and TRBJ1-3, with D unclear. Germline CDR1 is LNHDA and CDR2 is SQIVND (reference sequence). The V and J ends lost 2 bases and 0 bases respectively, with 14 bases between them. CDR3 length: 17 residues. CDR3 in amino acids: CASSISARDSSGNTIYF. The CDR3 DNA sequence: TGTGCCAGTAGTATATCAGCCCGCGATAGCTCTGGAAACACCATATATTTT. Looking up the rest from reference TRBV19 and TRBJ1-3 gives the full variable domain: DGGITQSPKYLFRKEGQNVTLSCEQNLNHDAMYWYRQDPGQGLRLIYYSQIVNDFQKGDIAEGYSVSREKKESFPLTVTSAQKNPTAFYLCASSISARDSSGNTIYFGEGSWLTVV.